These 25 T cell receptor beta chains originate from one sample sequenced in a study of metastatic and nonmetastatic thyroid tumors. TCRdb reprocessed the PCR reads using MiXCR. Here the sample spans about 20,000 clones, more than 20% being singletons. Before thyroid surgery, none of the patients had received any treatment. The sequencing sample was made of tumor tissue. Receptor source: a female donor with papillary thyroid cancer or a benign thyroid nodule (not recorded which). Some clones in this sample may be carry-over from other donors' samples.

Remarks on this clone: The junction and the germline gene differ at one end; a read error may be behind it. The genes are TRBV11-2 and TRBJ2-3; D is unresolved. CDR3 length equals 16 residues. Germline V gene sequence: CDR1 SGHAT, CDR2 FQNNGV. The chain's CDR3 is CASTDEYQDEVDTQYF. The DNA of the CDR3 is TGTGCCAGCACTGACGAGTACCAGGATGAGGTAGATACTCAGTATTTT.

This clone was seen ten or more times. The V gene is TRBV6-2 or TRBV6-3, the J gene TRBJ2-5; 10 bases line up with TRBD2. Germline V CDR1 and CDR2: MNHEY, SVGEGT. The length of the CDR3 is 15 residues. Trimming removed 5 bases from V and 5 bases from J; junction bases left unmatched: 8. The DNA for the CDR3 is TGTGCCAGCAGTCCTCTAGCGGGAGAGAGGGAGACCCAGTACTTC. The encoded protein is CASSPLAGERETQYF.

With regard to this clone: Other DNA sequences in this sample translate to the same CDR3. The J gene is TRBJ1-6, the V gene TRBV2; a weak D match, TRBD1 (6 bases). Looked up from germline, CDR1 is SNHLY and CDR2 is FYNNEI. The CDR3 extends over 14 amino acids. Between the trimmed V and J ends, which lost 6 bases and 19 bases, there was a span of 25 bases. The CDR3 DNA follows: TGTGCCAGCAGAGACGCGACAGGACGATGGCGTCCACACTTT. Translated, it gives CASRDATGRWRPHF. Full variable domain (remainder filled in from reference TRBV2 and TRBJ1-6): EPEVTQTPSHQVTQMGQEVILRCVPISNHLYFYWYRQILGQKVEFLVSFYNNEISEKSEIFDDQFSVERPDGSNFTLKIRSTKLEDSAMYFCASRDATGRWRPHFGNGTRLTVT.

The chain couples TRBV20-1 to TRBJ1-5, with D maybe TRBD1 (5 bases). Germline V lookup: CDR1 DFQATT, CDR2 SNEGSKA (reference sequence). This CDR3 contains 14 residues. V was shortened by 3 bases and J by 0 bases, with 9 bases between the two germline ends. DNA for the CDR3: TGCAGTGCTAGTCAAGGGGTTAGCAATCAGCCCCAGCATTTT. The encoded protein is CSASQGVSNQPQHF.

In this sample, this clone turned up a few times. The chain carries TRBV19 and TRBJ1-2, with 10 bases aligning to TRBD1. The CDR3 is made up of 15 amino acids. Looked up from germline, CDR1 is LNHDA and CDR2 is SQIVND (reference sequence). The ends lost 7 bases at V and 6 bases at J; junction bases unmatched: 11. The CDR3 DNA is TGTGCCAGTACTCCCCCGGGACAGGGGAGAAATGGCTACACCTTC. This translates into CASTPPGQGRNGYTF.

By proportion, this clone is medium-sized (0.01 to 0.1%). V usage is TRBV15 and J usage is TRBJ2-1; 9 bases map to TRBD1. J was trimmed by 5 bases and V by 2 bases; bases with no gene match: 4. The CDR3 is made up of 15 amino acids. CDR1 is LNHNV and CDR2 is YYDKDF in the germline V gene (reference sequence). The CDR3 region is CATSRIRTGDNEQFF. DNA for the CDR3: TGTGCCACCAGCAGAATCAGGACAGGGGACAATGAGCAGTTCTTC. Full variable domain (outside the CDR3, taken from reference TRBV15 and TRBJ2-1): DAMVIQNPRYQVTQFGKPVTLSCSQTLNHNVMYWYQQKSSQAPKLLFHYYDKDFNNEADTPDNFQSRRPNTSFCFLDIRSPGLGDTAMYLCATSRIRTGDNEQFFGPGTRLTVL.

Notes on this clone: This CDR3 fails to terminate in the conserved phenylalanine or tryptophan, so it likely reflects a read error. J is TRBJ1-5 and V is TRBV19, with no clear D. Germline values: CDR1 LNHDA, CDR2 SQIVND (reference sequence). This CDR3 comprises 12 residues. Trimming shortened V by 6 bases and J by 3 bases, and 6 bases separated the two germline ends. The CDR3 protein is CASSYINQPQHC. The CDR3 bases are TGTGCCAGTAGCTATATCAATCAGCCCCAGCATTGT.

This clone occurred a few times. This chain connects TRBV6-2 or TRBV6-3 to TRBJ1-2; no firm D call. Per germline, CDR1 MNHEY and CDR2 SVGEGT. This CDR3 is built from 15 residues. Trimming shortened V by 2 bases and J by 6 bases, and 16 bases separated the two germline ends. DNA of the CDR3: TGTGCCAGCAGTTACCGCCCCGTGGGGTGGGATGGCTACACCTTC. Translation gives CASSYRPVGWDGYTF.

The chain couples TRBV2 to TRBJ2-7; 8 nucleotides align to TRBD2. V lost 4 bases, J lost 5 bases, and 22 bases stayed unmatched. This CDR3 is built from 19 residues. Germline CDR1 is SNHLY and CDR2 is FYNNEI. CDR3 nucleotide sequence: TGTGCCAGCAGTGTACCGGTCTTGGAGGCTAGCGGGCCATTGGACGAGCAGTACTTC. Its protein product is CASSVPVLEASGPLDEQYF. Complete variable domain (other parts from reference TRBV2 and TRBJ2-7): EPEVTQTPSHQVTQMGQEVILRCVPISNHLYFYWYRQILGQKVEFLVSFYNNEISEKSEIFDDQFSVERPDGSNFTLKIRSTKLEDSAMYFCASSVPVLEASGPLDEQYFGPGTRLTVT.

This clone was observed a handful of times. The junction departs from germline at one end; a sequencing error may be responsible. The sample carries other DNA sequences with the same CDR3. The chain is built from TRBV28 and TRBJ1-5; D gene uncertain. The germline V gene encodes CDR1 MDHEN and CDR2 SYDVKM. This CDR3 is 15 amino acids long. CDR3 protein: CASSVGGNSNQPQHF. CDR3 in DNA: TGTGCCAGCAGCGTAGGCGGGAATAGCAATCAGCCACAGCATTTT.

This clone was picked up one time. One end of the junction does not line up with germline, which may come from a read error. This chain connects TRBV4-1 to TRBJ2-1, with D possibly being TRBD1 or TRBD2 (5 bases each). The CDR3 contains 14 residues. The germline V gene has CDR1 MGHRA and CDR2 YSYEKL. As DNA, the CDR3 is TGCGCCAGCAGCCAAGGGATGGGGGAAGATGAGCATTTCTTC. Encoded protein: CASSQGMGEDEHFF.

The sample holds many counts of this clone. The J gene is TRBJ1-1, the V gene TRBV19; no clear D. V lost 7 bases and J 1 base, leaving 16 bases between the germline ends. This CDR3 region has 15 residues. CDR1 is LNHDA, CDR2 SQIVND, per germline (reference sequence). DNA of the CDR3: TGTGCCAGTAAGGGTTGGGGAGACCAGAACACTGAAGCTTTCTTT. Its protein is CASKGWGDQNTEAFF.

The J gene is TRBJ1-1, the V gene TRBV5-1; possibly TRBD1 for D (5 bases). V shed 3 bases and J shed 1 base, with 10 bases lying between them. Germline V gives CDR1 SGHRS, CDR2 YFSETQ. This CDR3 is built from 14 residues. As DNA, the CDR3 is TGCGCCAGCAGCTCCGGACATACGAACACTGAAGCTTTCTTT. This translates into CASSSGHTNTEAFF.

This clone has at least ten counts. The J gene is TRBJ1-5, the V gene TRBV12-3 or TRBV12-4, with D possibly TRBD1 on 5 matching bases. The germline V and J ends were trimmed by 3 bases and 4 bases, with 10 bases remaining between them. The CDR3 length is 14 residues. CDR3 sequence reads: CASSFGRGNQPQHF. Here the CDR3 DNA reads TGTGCCAGCAGTTTTGGGCGGGGGAATCAGCCCCAGCATTTT.

Judged by abundance, this clone is medium-sized (0.01 to 0.1%). This chain links TRBV19 with TRBJ1-6; D not resolved. This CDR3 is built from 14 residues. V gave up 3 bases and J gave up 6 bases, with 9 bases separating them. CDR1 is LNHDA, CDR2 SQIVND, per germline (reference sequence). In DNA, the CDR3 is TGTGCCAGTAGTATCGGCAGAATTAATTCACCCCTCCACTTT. Amino acids: CASSIGRINSPLHF.

This clone was picked up many times. The chain uses TRBV28 and TRBJ2-3; the match to TRBD2 covers 7 bases. Per the germline V gene, CDR1 is MDHEN and CDR2 is SYDVKM. The CDR3 contains 16 residues. After removal of 0 bases from V and 0 bases from J, the junction contained 3 bases not matched to a gene. This CDR3 reads CASSLWAGASTDTQYF. In nucleotides, the CDR3 is TGTGCCAGCAGTTTATGGGCGGGAGCTAGCACAGATACGCAGTATTTT.

This clone was observed a handful of times. The chain uses TRBV6-2 or TRBV6-3 and TRBJ1-5; D is ambiguous. Deletions cut 10 bases from V and 0 bases from J, with 25 bases between. Germline CDR1 MNHEY, CDR2 SVGEGT. CDR3 length: 18 amino acids. In nucleotides, the CDR3 is TGTGCCAACAGCAATGGGTGGACTCACTATCTTAGCAATCAGCCCCAGCATTTT. It is translated as CANSNGWTHYLSNQPQHF.

This clone was seen repeatedly, ten times or more. The V call is TRBV3-1, the J call TRBJ2-5, with 7 bases identical to TRBD2. The CDR3 spans 13 residues. J lost 4 bases, V lost 4 bases, and 3 bases had no gene match. The germline gives CDR1 LGHDT, CDR2 YNNKEL (reference sequence). CDR3 sequence reads: CASSRTRVETQYF. DNA of the CDR3: TGTGCCAGCAGCCGGACTAGGGTAGAGACCCAGTACTTC.

This clone has ten or more counts. This sequence may be a read error, since a much larger clone differs from it by one base. The V gene is TRBV6-6, the J gene TRBJ2-2; D may be TRBD2 (6 bases). Germline V gives CDR1 MNHNY, CDR2 SVGAGI (reference sequence). The CDR3 covers 17 residues. CDR3 nucleotide sequence: TGTGCCAGCACATCCCCCGGCTCCAGACTGGGGACCGGGGGGCTGTTTTTT. This sequence encodes CASTSPGSRLGTGGLFF.

This clone was seen at least ten times. CDR3 in amino acids: CASSRSWAPYEQYF. CDR3 DNA: TGTGCCAGCAGCCGAAGCTGGGCCCCCTACGAGCAGTACTTC. The chain couples TRBV11-1 to TRBJ2-7; D gene uncertain. V lost 5 bases, J lost 2 bases, and 13 bases lay in between. This CDR3 contains 14 residues. Looked up from germline, CDR1 is SGHAT and CDR2 is FQDESV (reference sequence).

Of note for this clone: Compared with germline, one end of the junction differs, possibly owing to a read error. V usage is TRBV27 and J usage is TRBJ1-1; D is unresolved. The CDR3 has 17 amino acids. Germline V lookup: CDR1 MNHEY, CDR2 SMNVEV (reference sequence). The CDR3 DNA follows: TGTGCCATCAGTTATACCTTTAGTGCGGTCGTGGCCACTGAAGCTTTCTTT. Translated: CAISYTFSAVVATEAFF.

A remark on this clone: Given the absence of the conserved phenylalanine or tryptophan at the CDR3 end, a read error is likely. The chain combines TRBV6-4 with TRBJ1-1; a weak D match, TRBD1 (5 bases). Per germline, CDR1 MRHNA and CDR2 SNTAGT. This CDR3 contains 14 residues. CDR3 in amino acids: CARSELGQDTEAFV. The CDR3 nucleotides read TGTGCCAGAAGTGAGCTGGGGCAGGACACAGAAGCTTTCGTT.

On this clone itself: One end of the junction varies from germline; a read error may be responsible. The same CDR3 can be traced to other DNA sequences in this sample. V usage is TRBV20-1 and J usage is TRBJ2-7, with 7 bases aligning to TRBD1. Germline V gene data show CDR1 as DFQATT and CDR2 as SNEGSKA (reference sequence). The CDR3 totals 12 residues. For the CDR3, the DNA is TGCAGTGCCTGGGACAGTGCTTACGAGCAGTACTTT. Protein product: CSAWDSAYEQYF.

Within the sample, this clone is medium-sized. This chain links TRBV6-1 with TRBJ2-7; unclear D gene. The germline V gene encodes CDR1 MNHNS and CDR2 SASEGT. V was cut by 2 bases and J by 4 bases, with 12 bases left in between. This CDR3 is built from 14 residues. This CDR3 is CASSEWGFGYEQYF. In nucleotides, the CDR3 is TGTGCCAGCAGTGAATGGGGATTCGGGTACGAGCAGTACTTC.

There are a few counts of this clone. Germline is not matched at one junction end, which may reflect a read error. The J gene is TRBJ1-3, the V gene TRBV19, with D tentatively TRBD1 (6 bases). The length of the CDR3 is 14 residues. Germline values: CDR1 LNHDA, CDR2 SQIVND (reference sequence). CDR3 DNA sequence: TGTGCCAGTAGTATGGGGACATCTGGAAACACCTTATATTTT. Amino acid sequence: CASSMGTSGNTLYF.